This is a list of T cell receptor beta chains from one sample in a study of radiation and T cells in renal cell carcinoma. The data were produced by immunoSEQ multiplex PCR, yet TCRdb's version contains in-frame clones alone and is incomplete. The table lists around 130,000 clones, about 88% of them singletons. The specimen was blood, collected from a patient whose treatment included radiotherapy and nephrectomy. The receptors come from a woman in her 70s with renal cell carcinoma. CDR3s include the opening cysteine and the closing phenylalanine or tryptophan. A D gene is named only where the DNA matches it firmly. Expanded clones get a size class; other rows say once, few or many, or leave the size out.

TRBJ1-2 NA TRBV21-1 NA CASSKYRGRNYGYTF TGTGCCAGCAGCAAATACCGTGGGAGGAACTATGGCTACACCTTC
TRBJ1-5 NA TRBV7-2 NA CASSFWAGNQPQHF TGTGCCAGCAGCTTTTGGGCAGGGAATCAGCCCCAGCATTTT
TRBJ1-5 NA TRBV6-6 TRBD1 CASTERTGMGQPQHF TGTGCCAGCACCGAACGGACAGGGATGGGTCAGCCCCAGCATTTT
TRBJ1-1 NA TRBV7-3 TRBD1 CASGRGDREGTEAFF TGTGCCAGCGGACGGGGGGACAGGGAAGGCACTGAAGCTTTCTTT
TRBJ2-3 NA TRBV1 NA CTSSQEIPDTQYF TGCACCAGCAGCCAAGAGATCCCAGATACGCAGTATTTT
TRBJ1-3 NA TRBV6-5 NA CASSSRGGSGNTIYF TGTGCCAGCAGTTCGCGGGGGGGGTCTGGAAACACCATATATTTT
TRBJ2-7 NA TRBV6-6 TRBD1 CASSYSGTGRVEQYF TGTGCCAGCAGTTACTCTGGGACAGGGAGAGTCGAGCAGTACTTC
TRBJ1-2 NA TRBV6-1 TRBD1 CASRSPGQEASGYTF TGTGCCAGCAGAAGTCCGGGACAGGAGGCCTCCGGCTACACCTTC
TRBJ2-2 NA TRBV6-6 NA CASSQITGELFF TGTGCCAGCAGTCAAATCACCGGGGAGCTGTTTTTT
TRBJ2-7 NA TRBV13 TRBD1 CASSLGMGQGPEQYF TGTGCCAGCAGCTTAGGGATGGGACAGGGTCCCGAGCAGTACTTC
TRBJ1-1 few TRBV6-5 TRBD1 CASNRQGWDTEAFF TGTGCCAGCAATCGACAGGGATGGGACACTGAAGCTTTCTTT
TRBJ2-7 few TRBV10-3 TRBD2 CAISPGLAFTYEQYF TGTGCCATCAGCCCGGGACTAGCGTTTACCTACGAGCAGTACTTC
TRBJ1-6 NA TRBV7-2 NA CASSLDLGPLHF TGTGCCAGCAGCTTAGATTTGGGACCCCTCCACTTT
TRBJ1-5 NA TRBV19 NA CASSMHSLPQHF TGTGCCAGTAGTATGCACTCTCTGCCCCAGCATTTT
TRBJ2-7 NA TRBV6-1 TRBD2 CASSTQTSGVEQYF TGTGCCAGCAGTACCCAGACTAGCGGGGTCGAGCAGTACTTC
TRBJ1-1 NA TRBV19 TRBD1 CASSIDRGNTEAFF TGTGCCAGTAGTATCGACAGGGGTAATACTGAAGCTTTCTTT
TRBJ1-1 NA TRBV5-1 TRBD1 CASERDRSMNTEAFF TGCGCCAGCGAGAGGGACAGGTCGATGAACACTGAAGCTTTCTTT
TRBJ1-2 NA TRBV7-2 TRBD1 CASSFDRGVDYGYTF TGTGCCAGCAGCTTCGACAGGGGAGTCGACTATGGCTACACCTTC
TRBJ2-3 NA TRBV19 NA CASSGLGDNTDTQYF TGTGCCAGTAGTGGACTAGGGGACAACACAGATACGCAGTATTTT
TRBJ2-7 NA TRBV18 NA CASSPTPAYEQYF TGTGCCAGCTCACCCACCCCAGCGTACGAGCAGTACTTC
TRBJ2-3 NA TRBV5-1 NA CASSFGGDTQYF TGCGCCAGCAGCTTCGGGGGAGATACGCAGTATTTT
TRBJ1-6 NA TRBV14 NA CASSQPGLQNSPLHF TGTGCCAGCAGCCAACCGGGACTTCAAAATTCACCCCTCCACTTT
TRBJ1-1 NA TRBV23-1 NA CAGVGQHSMNTEAFF TGCGCCGGAGTAGGACAGCATAGCATGAACACTGAAGCTTTCTTT
TRBJ1-3 NA TRBV7-2 NA CASQVWRSSGNTIYF TGTGCCTCTCAAGTCTGGAGGTCCTCTGGAAACACCATATATTTT
TRBJ1-3 NA TRBV9 NA CASSAGHTGNTIYF TGTGCCAGCAGCGCAGGGCATACCGGAAACACCATATATTTT
TRBJ2-5 NA TRBV7-2 NA CASRSRLGQGTETQYF TGTGCCAGCAGGTCCCGTTTAGGGCAGGGGACAGAGACCCAGTACTTC
TRBJ2-1 NA TRBV7-2 TRBD1 CASSPRQGNYNEQFF TGTGCCAGCAGCCCTAGACAGGGGAATTACAATGAGCAGTTCTTC
TRBJ2-7 NA TRBV11-1 TRBD1 CASSLARTGLGEQYF TGTGCCAGCAGCTTAGCGCGGACAGGGCTCGGTGAGCAGTACTTC